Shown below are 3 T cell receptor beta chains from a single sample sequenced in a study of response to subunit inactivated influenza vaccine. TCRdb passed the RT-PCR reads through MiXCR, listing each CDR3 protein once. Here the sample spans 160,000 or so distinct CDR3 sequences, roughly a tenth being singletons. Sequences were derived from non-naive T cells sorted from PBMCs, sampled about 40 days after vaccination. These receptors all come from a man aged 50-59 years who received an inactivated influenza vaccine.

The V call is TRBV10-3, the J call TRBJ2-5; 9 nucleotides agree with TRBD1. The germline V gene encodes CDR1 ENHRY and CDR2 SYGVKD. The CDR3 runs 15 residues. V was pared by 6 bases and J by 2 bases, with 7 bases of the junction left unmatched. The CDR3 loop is CAIRGGTGRQETQYF. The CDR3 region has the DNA TGTGCCATCAGGGGGGGGACAGGGAGGCAAGAGACCCAGTACTTC.

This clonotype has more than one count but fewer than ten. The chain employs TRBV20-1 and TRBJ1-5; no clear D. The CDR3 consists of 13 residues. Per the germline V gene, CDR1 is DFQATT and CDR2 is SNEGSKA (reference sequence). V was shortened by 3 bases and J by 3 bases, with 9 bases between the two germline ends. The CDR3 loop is CSASVTDNQPQHF. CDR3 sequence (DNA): TGCAGTGCTAGCGTGACGGACAATCAGCCCCAGCATTTT.

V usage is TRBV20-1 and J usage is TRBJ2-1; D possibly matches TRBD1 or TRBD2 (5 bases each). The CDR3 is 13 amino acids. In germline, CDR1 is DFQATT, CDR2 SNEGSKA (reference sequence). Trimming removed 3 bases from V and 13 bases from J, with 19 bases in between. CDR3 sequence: CSASDVDPRDQFF. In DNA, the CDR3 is TGCAGTGCTAGTGACGTTGACCCCCGGGACCAGTTCTTC.